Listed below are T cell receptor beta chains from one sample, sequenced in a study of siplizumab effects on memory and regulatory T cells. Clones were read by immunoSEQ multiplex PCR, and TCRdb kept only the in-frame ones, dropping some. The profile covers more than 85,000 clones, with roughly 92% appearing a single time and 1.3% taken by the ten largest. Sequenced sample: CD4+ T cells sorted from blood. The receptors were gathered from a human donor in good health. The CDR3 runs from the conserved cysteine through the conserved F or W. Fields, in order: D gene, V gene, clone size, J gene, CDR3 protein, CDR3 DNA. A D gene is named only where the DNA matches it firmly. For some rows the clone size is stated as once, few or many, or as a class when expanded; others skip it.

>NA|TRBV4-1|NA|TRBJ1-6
CASSRLLRTRGSPLHF
TGCGCCAGCAGCCGCCTACTCCGGACGCGAGGATCACCCCTCCACTTT
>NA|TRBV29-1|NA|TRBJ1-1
CSAPLQGALNTEAFF
TGCAGCGCACCGCTTCAGGGCGCCCTGAACACTGAAGCTTTCTTT
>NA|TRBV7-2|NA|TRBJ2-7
CASSSKTVTHRDEQYF
TGTGCCAGCAGCTCTAAAACGGTCACCCATAGGGATGAGCAGTACTTC
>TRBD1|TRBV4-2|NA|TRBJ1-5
CASSQREGQGSDQPQHF
TGTGCCAGCAGCCAAAGGGAGGGACAGGGCAGTGATCAGCCCCAGCATTTT
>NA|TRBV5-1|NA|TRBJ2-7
CASSFHSRNSYEQYF
TGCGCCAGCAGTTTTCATAGCCGTAACTCCTACGAGCAGTACTTC
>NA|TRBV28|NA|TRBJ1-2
CASSSVIGTTNYGYTF
TGTGCCAGCAGTTCTGTAATCGGAACAACTAACTATGGCTACACCTTC
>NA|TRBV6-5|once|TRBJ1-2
CASSYSTRGGYGYTF
TGTGCCAGCAGTTACTCGACCAGGGGCGGCTATGGCTACACCTTC
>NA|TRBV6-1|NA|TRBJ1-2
CASSGQVISRYGYTF
TGTGCCAGCAGTGGCCAGGTTATTTCTAGATATGGCTACACCTTC
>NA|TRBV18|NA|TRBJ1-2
CASSPVGSQSVSYTF
TGTGCCAGCTCACCTGTGGGTTCGCAGTCCGTGAGCTACACCTTC
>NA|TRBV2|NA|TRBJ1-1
CAGSEFAEAFF
TGTGCCGGCAGTGAATTCGCTGAAGCTTTCTTT
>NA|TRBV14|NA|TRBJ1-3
CASSSWTYSGNTIYF
TGTGCCAGCAGTTCTTGGACATACTCTGGAAACACCATATATTTT
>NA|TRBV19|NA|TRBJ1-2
CASSIGGPHDTF
TGTGCCAGTAGTATAGGAGGCCCCCACGACACCTTC
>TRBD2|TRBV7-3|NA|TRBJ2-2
CASSLFGLAGVRGDGELFF
TGTGCCAGCAGCTTATTCGGACTAGCGGGAGTAAGGGGTGACGGGGAGCTGTTTTTT
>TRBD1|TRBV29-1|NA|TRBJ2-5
CSVEPGTDQETQYF
TGCAGCGTTGAGCCCGGGACAGACCAAGAGACCCAGTACTTC
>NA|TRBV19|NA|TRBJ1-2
CASSTQPDPYGYTF
TGTGCCAGTAGCACCCAACCGGACCCATATGGCTACACCTTC
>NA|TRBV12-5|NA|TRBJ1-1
CASGQRTGRTEAFF
TGTGCTAGTGGGCAACGAACAGGGAGAACTGAAGCTTTCTTT
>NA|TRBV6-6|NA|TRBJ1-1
CASSYPTERTEAFF
TGTGCCAGCAGTTACCCGACGGAGAGGACTGAAGCTTTCTTT
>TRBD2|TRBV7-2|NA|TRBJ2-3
CASSLSSGGTDTQYF
TGTGCCAGCAGCTTATCTAGCGGGGGCACAGATACGCAGTATTTT
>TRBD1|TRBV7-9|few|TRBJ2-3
CASSLSRGSTDTQYF
TGTGCCAGCAGCTTAAGCAGGGGGAGCACAGATACGCAGTATTTT
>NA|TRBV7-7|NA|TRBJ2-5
CASSLTIKETQYF
TGTGCCAGCAGCCTGACCATAAAAGAGACCCAGTACTTC
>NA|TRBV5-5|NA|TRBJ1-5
CASSLGTVSNQPQHF
TGTGCCAGCAGCTTGGGGACAGTGAGCAATCAGCCCCAGCATTTT
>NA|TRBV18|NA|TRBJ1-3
CASSPGEGNTIYF
TGTGCCAGCTCACCAGGGGAGGGAAACACCATATATTTT
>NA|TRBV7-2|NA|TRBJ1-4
CASSPHTTNEKLFF
TGTGCCAGCAGCCCCCATACAACTAATGAAAAACTGTTTTTT
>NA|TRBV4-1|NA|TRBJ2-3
CASSPLLAGRGTDTQYF
TGCGCCAGCAGCCCCCTCTTGGCGGGGAGAGGAACAGATACGCAGTATTTT
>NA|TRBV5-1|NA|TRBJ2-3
CASSPGEKNTQYF
TGCGCCAGCAGCCCAGGGGAGAAAAATACGCAGTATTTT
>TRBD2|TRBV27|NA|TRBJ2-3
CASSLGGVVTDTQYF
TGTGCCAGCAGTTTAGGGGGGGTCGTCACAGATACGCAGTATTTT
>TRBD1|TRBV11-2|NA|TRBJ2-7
CASSSRQGVSPEQYF
TGTGCCAGCAGCTCACGACAGGGGGTATCCCCCGAGCAGTACTTC
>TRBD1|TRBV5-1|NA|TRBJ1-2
CASSMSGTGNYGYTF
TGCGCCAGCAGCATGTCCGGGACAGGGAACTATGGCTACACCTTC
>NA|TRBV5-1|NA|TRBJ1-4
CASSLTMGGEKLFF
TGCGCCAGCAGCTTGACAATGGGGGGTGAAAAACTGTTTTTT
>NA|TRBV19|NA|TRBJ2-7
CASSISPWQGGYEQYF
TGTGCCAGTAGTATTTCCCCCTGGCAGGGAGGTTACGAGCAGTACTTC
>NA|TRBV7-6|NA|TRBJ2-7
CASSLNYGQYF
TGTGCCAGCAGCTTAAACTACGGGCAGTACTTC
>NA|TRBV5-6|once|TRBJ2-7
CASTRPSSSYEQYF
TGTGCCAGCACCAGACCCTCGAGCTCCTACGAGCAGTACTTC
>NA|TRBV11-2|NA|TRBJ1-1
CASSPPGDTEAFF
TGTGCCAGCAGCCCCCCAGGGGACACTGAAGCTTTCTTT
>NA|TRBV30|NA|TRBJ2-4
CAWSGGAKNIQYF
TGTGCCTGGAGTGGGGGGGCCAAAAACATTCAGTACTTC
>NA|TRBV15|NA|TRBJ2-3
CATNSNGAVRGTQYF
TGTGCCACCAATTCTAACGGGGCTGTGCGGGGTACGCAGTATTTT
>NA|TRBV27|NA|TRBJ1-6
CASSLRYRANSPLHF
TGTGCCAGCAGTTTGCGGTACAGGGCCAATTCACCCCTCCACTTT
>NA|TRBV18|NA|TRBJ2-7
CASLGTTLGGEQYF
TGTGCCAGCTTAGGGACAACCCTGGGAGGGGAGCAGTACTTC
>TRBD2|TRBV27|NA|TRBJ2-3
CASSPSGRSTDTQYF
TGTGCCAGCAGTCCTAGCGGGCGAAGCACAGATACGCAGTATTTT
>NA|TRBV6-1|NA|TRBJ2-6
CASSEGTVGANVLTF
TGTGCCAGCAGTGAAGGGACAGTAGGGGCCAACGTCCTGACTTTC
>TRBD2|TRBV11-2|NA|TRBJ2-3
CASGDYTDTQYF
TGTGCCAGCGGGGACTACACAGATACGCAGTATTTT
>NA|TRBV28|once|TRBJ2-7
CASSRTETYEQYF
TGTGCCAGCAGTCGGACAGAGACCTACGAGCAGTACTTC
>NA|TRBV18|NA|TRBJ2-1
CASSPGVAKDNEQFF
TGTGCCAGCTCACCCGGGGTAGCGAAAGACAATGAGCAGTTCTTC
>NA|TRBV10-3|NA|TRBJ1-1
CAISVLPDRNTEAFF
TGTGCCATCAGTGTCTTGCCGGACAGGAACACTGAAGCTTTCTTT
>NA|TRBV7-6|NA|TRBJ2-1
CASSLKIAVGGNEQFF
TGTGCCAGCAGCTTAAAGATAGCGGTAGGGGGTAATGAGCAGTTCTTC
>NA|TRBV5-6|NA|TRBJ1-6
CASSPGTRGRDSPLHF
TGTGCCAGCAGCCCGGGGACACGGGGGAGGGATTCACCCCTCCACTTT